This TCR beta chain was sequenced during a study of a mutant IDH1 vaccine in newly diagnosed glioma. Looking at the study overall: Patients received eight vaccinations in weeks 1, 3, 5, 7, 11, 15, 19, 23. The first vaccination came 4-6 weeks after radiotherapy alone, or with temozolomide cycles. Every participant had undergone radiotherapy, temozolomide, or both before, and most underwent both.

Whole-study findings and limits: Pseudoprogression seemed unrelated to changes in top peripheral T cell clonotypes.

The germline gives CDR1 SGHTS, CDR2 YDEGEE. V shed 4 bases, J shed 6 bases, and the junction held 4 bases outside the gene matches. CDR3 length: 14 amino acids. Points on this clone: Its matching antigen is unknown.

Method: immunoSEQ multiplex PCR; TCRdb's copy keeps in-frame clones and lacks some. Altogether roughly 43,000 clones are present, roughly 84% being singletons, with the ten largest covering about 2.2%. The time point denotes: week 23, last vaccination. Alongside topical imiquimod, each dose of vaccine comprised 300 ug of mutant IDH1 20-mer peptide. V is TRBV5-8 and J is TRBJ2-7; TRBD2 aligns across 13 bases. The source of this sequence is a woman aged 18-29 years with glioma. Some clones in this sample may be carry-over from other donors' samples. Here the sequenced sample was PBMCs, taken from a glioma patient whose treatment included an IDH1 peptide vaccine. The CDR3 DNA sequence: TGTGCCAGCAGCGGTGGACTAGCGGGAGCCGAGCAGTACTTC. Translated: CASSGGLAGAEQYF.